The T cell receptor (beta chain) under discussion was sequenced for a study of radiotherapy plus CTLA-4 blockade in lung cancer. Across the whole study: Among enrolled patients, roughly 17% responded and less than 40% achieved disease control.

Findings of the study overall: Early shifts in blood T cell clones, with interferon-beta, reportedly predicted response best. Blood-borne expansion of tumor-derived TCR clones followed radiotherapy plus ipilimumab.

V lost 4 bases, J lost 7 bases, and 10 bases stayed unmatched. Germline V gene lookup returns CDR1 SNHLY and CDR2 FYNNEI. CDR3 size: 15 residues. Of note for this clone: Its antigen remains unidentified.

Using immunoSEQ multiplex PCR, the repertoire was profiled, and TCRdb retains in-frame clones only, with some absent. The sample records 45,000 or so clones, nearly 90% being singletons. V and J are TRBV2 and TRBJ2-5, with 9 bases lining up with TRBD2. The clonotype originates from a human donor with non-small cell lung cancer whose response to radiotherapy plus ipilimumab could not be evaluated. The sequencing used peripheral blood, collected from a patient treated with radiotherapy plus ipilimumab. CDR3: CASSGTAGGPGTQYF. The CDR3 region has the DNA TGTGCCAGCAGTGGAACGGCGGGGGGGCCGGGGACCCAGTACTTC. The whole variable domain, remainder taken from reference TRBV2 and TRBJ2-5, is EPEVTQTPSHQVTQMGQEVILRCVPISNHLYFYWYRQILGQKVEFLVSFYNNEISEKSEIFDDQFSVERPDGSNFTLKIRSTKLEDSAMYFCASSGTAGGPGTQYFGPGTRLLVL.